This TCR beta chain came from a study of control samples from healthy donors and cancer patients. The repertoire was sequenced with immunoSEQ multiplex PCR; TCRdb's copy has only in-frame clones and lacks some. The sample holds more than 75,000 clones, roughly 89% seen once. V was cut by 8 bases and J by 2 bases, with 10 bases left in between. This CDR3 spans 13 amino acids. Germline loops: CDR1 WSHSY, CDR2 SAAADI. This clonotype was obtained from a woman aged 55-70 years with head and neck cancer. V gene TRBV10-2 combines with J gene TRBJ1-3; D is ambiguous. Sequencing used PBMCs. The CDR3 region has the DNA TGCGCCAGCCGCGACTGGGCTGGAAACACCATATATTTT. This translates into CASRDWAGNTIYF.